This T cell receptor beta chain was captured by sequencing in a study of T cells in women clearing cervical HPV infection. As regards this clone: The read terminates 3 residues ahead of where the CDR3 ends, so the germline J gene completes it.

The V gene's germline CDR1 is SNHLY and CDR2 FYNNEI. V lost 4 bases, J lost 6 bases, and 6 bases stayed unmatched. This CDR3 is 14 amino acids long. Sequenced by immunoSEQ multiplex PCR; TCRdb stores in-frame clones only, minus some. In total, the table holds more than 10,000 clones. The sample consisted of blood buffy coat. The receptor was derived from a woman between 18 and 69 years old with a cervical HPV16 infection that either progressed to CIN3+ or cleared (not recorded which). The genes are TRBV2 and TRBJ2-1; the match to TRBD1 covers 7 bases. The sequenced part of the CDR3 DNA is TGTGCCAGCAGTGCAGGCCCAGGGGGCAATGAG. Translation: CASSAGPGGNE. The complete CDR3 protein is CASSAGPGGNEQFF.